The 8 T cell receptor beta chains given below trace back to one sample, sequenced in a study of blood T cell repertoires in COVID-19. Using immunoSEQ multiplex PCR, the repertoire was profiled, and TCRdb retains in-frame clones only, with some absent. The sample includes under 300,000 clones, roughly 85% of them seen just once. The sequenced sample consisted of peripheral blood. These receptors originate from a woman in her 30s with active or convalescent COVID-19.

CDR3 in amino acids: CASSQDPQHSLMNTEAFF. CDR3 DNA: TGTGCCAGCAGCCAAGACCCTCAACACAGCCTAATGAACACTGAAGCTTTCTTT. V and J are TRBV14 and TRBJ1-1, with D unclear. Germline CDR1 is SGHDN and CDR2 is FVKESK. Trimming removed 0 bases at V and 0 bases at J, with 17 bases between. CDR3 size: 18 residues.

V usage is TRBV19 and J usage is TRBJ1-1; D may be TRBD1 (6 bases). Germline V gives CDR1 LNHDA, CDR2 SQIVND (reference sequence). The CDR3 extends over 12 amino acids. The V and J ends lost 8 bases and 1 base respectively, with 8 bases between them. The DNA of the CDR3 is TGTGCCAGTCCAGGGGAGAACACTGAAGCTTTCTTT. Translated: CASPGENTEAFF. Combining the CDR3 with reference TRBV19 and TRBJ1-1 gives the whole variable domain DGGITQSPKYLFRKEGQNVTLSCEQNLNHDAMYWYRQDPGQGLRLIYYSQIVNDFQKGDIAEGYSVSREKKESFPLTVTSAQKNPTAFYLCASPGENTEAFFGQGTRLTVV.

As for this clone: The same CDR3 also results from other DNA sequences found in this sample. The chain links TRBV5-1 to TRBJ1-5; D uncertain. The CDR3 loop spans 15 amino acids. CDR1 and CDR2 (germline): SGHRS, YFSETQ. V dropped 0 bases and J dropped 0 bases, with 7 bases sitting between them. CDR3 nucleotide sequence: TGCGCCAGCAGCTTGGCCGGGGTTAGCAATCAGCCCCAGCATTTT. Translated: CASSLAGVSNQPQHF. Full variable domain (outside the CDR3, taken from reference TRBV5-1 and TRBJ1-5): KAGVTQTPRYLIKTRGQQVTLSCSPISGHRSVSWYQQTPGQGLQFLFEYFSETQRNKGNFPGRFSGRQFSNSRSEMNVSTLELGDSALYLCASSLAGVSNQPQHFGDGTRLSIL.

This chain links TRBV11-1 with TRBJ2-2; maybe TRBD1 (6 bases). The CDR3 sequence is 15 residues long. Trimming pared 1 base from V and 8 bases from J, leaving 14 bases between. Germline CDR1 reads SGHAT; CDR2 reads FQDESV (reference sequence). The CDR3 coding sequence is TGTGCCAGCAGCTTAGACAGGGTACCGTTGGGGGAGCTGTTTTTT. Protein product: CASSLDRVPLGELFF. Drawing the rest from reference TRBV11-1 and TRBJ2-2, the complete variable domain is EAEVAQSPRYKITEKSQAVAFWCDPISGHATLYWYRQILGQGPELLVQFQDESVVDDSQLPKDRFSAERLKGVDSTLKIQPAELGDSAMYLCASSLDRVPLGELFFGEGSRLTVL.

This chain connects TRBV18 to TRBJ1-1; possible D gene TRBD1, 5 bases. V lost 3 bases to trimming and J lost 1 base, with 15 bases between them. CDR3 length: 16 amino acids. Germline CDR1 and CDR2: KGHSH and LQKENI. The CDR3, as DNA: TGTGCCAGCTCACCGTTAAGGAGGGGATCGAACACTGAAGCTTTCTTT. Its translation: CASSPLRRGSNTEAFF.

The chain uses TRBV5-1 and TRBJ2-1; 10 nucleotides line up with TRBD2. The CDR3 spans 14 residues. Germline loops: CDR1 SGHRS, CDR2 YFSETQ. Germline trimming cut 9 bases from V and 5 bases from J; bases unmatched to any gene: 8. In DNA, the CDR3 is TGCGCCACGCGGGGCCTAGCGGGAGACAATGAGCAGTTCTTC. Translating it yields CATRGLAGDNEQFF. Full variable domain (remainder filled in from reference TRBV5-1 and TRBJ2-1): KAGVTQTPRYLIKTRGQQVTLSCSPISGHRSVSWYQQTPGQGLQFLFEYFSETQRNKGNFPGRFSGRQFSNSRSEMNVSTLELGDSALYLCATRGLAGDNEQFFGPGTRLTVL.

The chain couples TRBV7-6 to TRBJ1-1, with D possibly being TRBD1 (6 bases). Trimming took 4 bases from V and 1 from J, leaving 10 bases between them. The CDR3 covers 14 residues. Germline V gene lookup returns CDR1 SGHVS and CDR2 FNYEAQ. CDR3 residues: CASSSGQQNTEAFF. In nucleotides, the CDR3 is TGTGCCAGCAGCTCCGGACAGCAGAACACTGAAGCTTTCTTT. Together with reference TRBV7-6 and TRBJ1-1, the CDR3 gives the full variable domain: GAGVSQSPRYKVTKRGQDVALRCDPISGHVSLYWYRQALGQGPEFLTYFNYEAQQDKSGLPNDRFSAERPEGSISTLTIQRTEQRDSAMYRCASSSGQQNTEAFFGQGTRLTVV.

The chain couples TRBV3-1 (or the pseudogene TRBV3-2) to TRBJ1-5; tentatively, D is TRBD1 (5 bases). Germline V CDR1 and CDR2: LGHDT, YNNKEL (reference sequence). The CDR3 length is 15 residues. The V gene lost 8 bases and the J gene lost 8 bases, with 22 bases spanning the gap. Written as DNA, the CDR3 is TGTGCCAGCCAGGGAGGAGAGGATTTGAGGGAGCCCCAGCATTTT. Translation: CASQGGEDLREPQHF.